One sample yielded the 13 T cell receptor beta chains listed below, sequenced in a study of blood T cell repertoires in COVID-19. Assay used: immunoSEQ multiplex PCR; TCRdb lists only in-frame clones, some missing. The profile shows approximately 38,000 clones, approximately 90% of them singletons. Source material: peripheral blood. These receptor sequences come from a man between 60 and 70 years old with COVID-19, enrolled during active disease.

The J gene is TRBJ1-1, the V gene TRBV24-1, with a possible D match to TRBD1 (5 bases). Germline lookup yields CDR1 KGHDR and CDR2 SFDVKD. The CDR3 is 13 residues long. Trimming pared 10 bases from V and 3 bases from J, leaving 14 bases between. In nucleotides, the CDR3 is TGTGCCACTGTGGGGCCCCCGTACACTGAAGCTTTCTTT. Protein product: CATVGPPYTEAFF.

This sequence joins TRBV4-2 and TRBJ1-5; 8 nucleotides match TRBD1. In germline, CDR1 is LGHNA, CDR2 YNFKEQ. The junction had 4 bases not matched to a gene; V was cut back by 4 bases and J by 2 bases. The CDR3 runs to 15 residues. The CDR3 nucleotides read TGTGCCAGCAGCCCCGACAGGGGTGGCAATCAGCCCCAGCATTTT. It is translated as CASSPDRGGNQPQHF.

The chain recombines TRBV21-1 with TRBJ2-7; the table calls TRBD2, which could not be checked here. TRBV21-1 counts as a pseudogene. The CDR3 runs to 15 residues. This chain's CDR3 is CASSSGAGSSYEQYF. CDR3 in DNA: TGTGCCAGCAGCAGCGGTGCGGGTAGCTCCTACGAGCAGTACTTC.

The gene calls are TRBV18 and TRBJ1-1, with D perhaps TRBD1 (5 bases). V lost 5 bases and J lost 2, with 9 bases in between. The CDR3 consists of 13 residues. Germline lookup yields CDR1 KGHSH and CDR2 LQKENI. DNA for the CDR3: TGTGCCAGCTCAAGCGACAGAAACACTGAAGCTTTCTTT. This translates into CASSSDRNTEAFF.

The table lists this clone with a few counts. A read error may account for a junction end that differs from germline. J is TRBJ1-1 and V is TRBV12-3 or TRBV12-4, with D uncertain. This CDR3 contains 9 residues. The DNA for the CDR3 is TGTGCCAGCATTCAGAGGTGGCTCTTT. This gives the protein CASIQRWLF.

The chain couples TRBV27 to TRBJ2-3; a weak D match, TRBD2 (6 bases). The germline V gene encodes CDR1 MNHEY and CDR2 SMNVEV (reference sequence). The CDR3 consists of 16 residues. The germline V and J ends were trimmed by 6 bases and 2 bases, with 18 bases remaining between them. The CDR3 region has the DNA TGTGCCAGCAGCAGAAACGGGCTAGCGACCACAGATACGCAGTATTTT. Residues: CASSRNGLATTDTQYF.

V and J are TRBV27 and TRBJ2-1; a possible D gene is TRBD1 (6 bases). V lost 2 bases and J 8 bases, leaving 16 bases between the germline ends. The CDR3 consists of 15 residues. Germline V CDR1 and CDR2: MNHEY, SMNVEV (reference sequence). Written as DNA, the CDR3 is TGTGCCAGCAGTTTAAGGGGTACAGGGAGCGATGAGCAGTTCTTC. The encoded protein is CASSLRGTGSDEQFF.

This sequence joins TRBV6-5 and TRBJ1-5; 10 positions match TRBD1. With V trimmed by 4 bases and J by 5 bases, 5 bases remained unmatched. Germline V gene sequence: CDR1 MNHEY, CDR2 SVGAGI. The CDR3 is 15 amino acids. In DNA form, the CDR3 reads TGTGCCAGCAGTTTAGGACAGGGGGTAGATCAGCCCCAGCATTTT. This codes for CASSLGQGVDQPQHF.

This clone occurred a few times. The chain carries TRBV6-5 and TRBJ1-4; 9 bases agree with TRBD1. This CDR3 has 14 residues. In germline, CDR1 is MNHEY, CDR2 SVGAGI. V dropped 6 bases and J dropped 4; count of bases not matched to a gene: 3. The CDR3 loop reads CASSKDRGNEKLFF. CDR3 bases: TGTGCCAGCAGCAAGGACAGGGGTAATGAAAAACTGTTTTTT.

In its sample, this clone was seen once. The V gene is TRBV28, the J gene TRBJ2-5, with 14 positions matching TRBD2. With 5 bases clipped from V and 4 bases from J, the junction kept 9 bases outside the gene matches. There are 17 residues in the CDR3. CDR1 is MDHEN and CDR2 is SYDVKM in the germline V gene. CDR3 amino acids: CASSPGTSGSWRETQYF. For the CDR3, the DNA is TGTGCCAGCAGTCCCGGGACTAGCGGGAGTTGGAGAGAGACCCAGTACTTC. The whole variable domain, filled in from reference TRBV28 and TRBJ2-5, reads DVKVTQSSRYLVKRTGEKVFLECVQDMDHENMFWYRQDPGLGLRLIYFSYDVKMKEKGDIPEGYSVSREKKERFSLILESASTNQTSMYLCASSPGTSGSWRETQYFGPGTRLLVL.

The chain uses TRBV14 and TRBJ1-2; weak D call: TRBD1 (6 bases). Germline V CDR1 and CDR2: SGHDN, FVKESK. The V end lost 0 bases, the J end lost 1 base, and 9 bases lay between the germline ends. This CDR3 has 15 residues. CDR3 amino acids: CASSQDRGVNYGYTF. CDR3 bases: TGTGCCAGCAGCCAAGACAGGGGCGTTAACTATGGCTACACCTTC.

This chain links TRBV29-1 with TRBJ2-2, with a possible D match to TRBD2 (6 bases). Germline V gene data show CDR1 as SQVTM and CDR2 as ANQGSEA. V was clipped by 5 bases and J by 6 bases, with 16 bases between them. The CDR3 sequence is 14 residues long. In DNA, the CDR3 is TGCAGCGTTAGGAGCGGGTGGGAGGCCGGGGAGCTGTTTTTT. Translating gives CSVRSGWEAGELFF.

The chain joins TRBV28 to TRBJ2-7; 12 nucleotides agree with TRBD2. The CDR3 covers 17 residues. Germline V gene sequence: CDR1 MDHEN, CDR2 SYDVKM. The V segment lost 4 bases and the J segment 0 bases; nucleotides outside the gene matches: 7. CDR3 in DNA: TGTGCCAGCAGTTACGGGACTAGCGGGCAAGGCTCCTACGAGCAGTACTTC. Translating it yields CASSYGTSGQGSYEQYF.